What follows are 13 T cell receptor beta chains derived from one specimen sequenced in a study of T cells in Graves' hyperthyroidism and ophthalmopathy. Amplification yielded TCR beta CDR3 regions, with RNA transcripts as the source. The HTBI primer set was used in a first-round RT-PCR of the TCR CDR3. TCRdb recomputed calls from the multiplex PCR reads with MiXCR, one row per CDR3 protein. The table has some 440,000 distinct CDR3 sequences, 15% to 19% seen once; the top ten hold 13% to 15%. The source material was blood. The receptors come from a woman younger than 35 with Graves' hyperthyroidism.

The V call is TRBV5-6, the J call TRBJ2-5; the D gene is possibly TRBD2 (5 bases). This CDR3 is 14 amino acids long. Trimming took 2 bases from V and 3 from J, leaving 11 bases between them. Per germline, CDR1 SGHDT and CDR2 YYEEEE. Written as DNA, the CDR3 is TGTGCCAGCAGCTTAGAGCCGGGGAAAGAGACCCAGTACTTC. Translated, it gives CASSLEPGKETQYF.

There are many counts of this clonotype. The rearrangement joins TRBV2 to TRBJ2-5, with D tentatively TRBD2 (7 bases). Germline-derived CDR1 and CDR2 are SNHLY and FYNNEI. The germline V and J ends were trimmed by 3 bases and 4 bases, with 18 bases remaining between them. The CDR3 runs to 16 residues. In DNA, the CDR3 is TGTGCCAGCAGTGATTGGGCTAGCGGAGGGGGAGAGACCCAGTACTTC. Protein product: CASSDWASGGGETQYF.

This clonotype was found many times. This chain joins TRBV20-1 and TRBJ2-7; TRBD2 matches 9 bases. V was pared by 4 bases and J by 3 bases, with 7 bases of the junction left unmatched. The germline V gene has CDR1 DFQATT and CDR2 SNEGSKA (reference sequence). CDR3 size: 14 residues. The CDR3: CSAMTTSGIYEQYF. CDR3 in DNA: TGCAGTGCTATGACGACTAGCGGAATCTACGAGCAGTACTTC.

This clonotype was seen many times. The chain recombines TRBV18 with TRBJ2-5, with TRBD1 as a possible D gene (6 bases). There are 14 residues in the CDR3. Per the germline V gene, CDR1 is KGHSH and CDR2 is LQKENI. V lost 6 bases, J lost 3 bases, and 14 bases lay in between. The CDR3 region is CASSLFSGEETQYF. DNA for the CDR3: TGTGCCAGCTCGCTCTTCTCAGGGGAAGAGACCCAGTACTTC.

As for this clonotype: A much more abundant neighbour one base away suggests this may be a read error. This sequence joins TRBV20-1 and TRBJ1-6; D might be TRBD1 (5 bases). The CDR3 has 15 residues. Germline loops: CDR1 DFQATT, CDR2 SNEGSKA (reference sequence). The CDR3 region has the DNA TGCAGTGCTAGCGTGGACAACGCAAATAATTCACCCCTCCGCTTT. Amino acids: CSASVDNANNSPLRF.

This clonotype was recorded at least ten times. The rearrangement links TRBV7-9 to TRBJ2-7; either TRBD1 or TRBD2 may supply D (5 bases each). Trimming left V 4 bases short and J 0 bases short, with 19 bases between. CDR3 length: 17 residues. Germline V gives CDR1 SEHNR, CDR2 FQNEAQ (reference sequence). The CDR3 nucleotides read TGTGCCAGCAGCTCGAGGTCCGGGACGGCAAGCTCCTACGAGCAGTACTTC. This codes for CASSSRSGTASSYEQYF.

This clonotype was recorded many times. V gene TRBV7-9 combines with J gene TRBJ1-2; 7 bases match TRBD1. The germline V gene encodes CDR1 SEHNR and CDR2 FQNEAQ (reference sequence). The trim removed 5 bases at V and 8 bases at J, leaving 14 bases unmatched. The CDR3 totals 15 residues. DNA for the CDR3: TGTGCCAGCAGCCAGGGGGAGGGCGAAAGGAGAGGCTACACCTTC. It is translated as CASSQGEGERRGYTF.

The V gene is TRBV29-1, the J gene TRBJ1-1; no definite D call. V gave up 4 bases and J gave up 1 base, with 10 bases separating them. This CDR3 is 13 amino acids long. The germline V gene has CDR1 SQVTM and CDR2 ANQGSEA. CDR3 protein: CSVVTRTNTEAFF. CDR3 sequence (DNA): TGCAGCGTTGTTACACGGACGAACACTGAAGCTTTCTTT.

The rearrangement links TRBV27 to TRBJ2-6, with D perhaps TRBD1 or TRBD2 (5 bases each). Deletions cut 6 bases from V and 4 bases from J, with 13 bases between. This CDR3 is built from 15 residues. From germline, CDR1 is MNHEY and CDR2 SMNVEV (reference sequence). This CDR3 is CASSPGGVGANVLTF. Written as DNA, the CDR3 is TGTGCCAGCAGCCCTGGGGGAGTCGGGGCCAACGTCCTGACTTTC.

This clonotype was seen a handful of times. The DNA of the CDR3 is TGTGCCAGCTCTGGTCTTTCTGGAAACACCATATATTTT. This codes for CASSGLSGNTIYF. The chain uses TRBV2 and TRBJ1-3, with unresolved D. The CDR3 is 13 amino acids. The ends were cut back, 8 bases at V and 1 base at J, with 9 bases in the middle. Germline CDR1 SNHLY, CDR2 FYNNEI.

This chain uses TRBV5-6 with TRBJ2-1; no clear D gene. Trimming removed 4 bases from V and 3 bases from J, with 5 bases in between. Per germline, CDR1 SGHDT and CDR2 YYEEEE. The length of the CDR3 is 12 residues. CDR3 protein: CASSHNYNEQFF. CDR3 DNA sequence: TGTGCCAGCAGCCACAACTACAATGAGCAGTTCTTC.

This clonotype was detected ten times or more. The rearrangement joins TRBV6-1 to TRBJ2-5; D is unclear. Germline lookup yields CDR1 MNHNS and CDR2 SASEGT. The V gene lost 6 bases and the J gene lost 9 bases, with 20 bases spanning the gap. The CDR3 sequence is 14 residues long. CDR3: CASSARAPEDAQYF. The DNA for the CDR3 is TGTGCCAGCAGCGCCCGGGCCCCTGAAGATGCCCAGTACTTC.

The rearrangement links TRBV5-6 to TRBJ1-1; D call uncertain. Germline CDR1 and CDR2: SGHDT and YYEEEE. V was clipped by 0 bases and J by 3 bases, with 9 bases between them. The CDR3 has 14 amino acids. This CDR3 is CASSLASFHTEAFF. CDR3 DNA: TGTGCCAGCAGCTTGGCCTCTTTCCACACTGAAGCTTTCTTT.